This T cell receptor (beta chain) was identified during a study of molecular identifiers for immune sequencing clone quantification. On the study more broadly: Replicate RNA from roughly 21,000 or 96,000 naive CD8 T cells formed five aliquots; four were sequenced.

TCRdb analysed the PCR reads with MiXCR anew, one entry per CDR3 protein. The sample has about 300,000 distinct CDR3 sequences; 20% to 25% are singletons. Sorted naive CD8 T cells were those defined as CD8+CD4-CCR7+CD45RA+. Looked up from germline, CDR1 is MNHNY and CDR2 is SVGAGI (reference sequence). The CDR3 spans 19 residues. A note on this clonotype: Its matching antigen is unknown. Germline and junction disagree at one end, which may indicate a read error.

General study results and limits: Clones of above 20 RNA copies carried over 97% of effector molecules; in naive cells they carried under 1%. Shared barcodes on identical TCR molecules could underestimate the sizes of highly expanded clones.

This TCR was recovered from a human donor in good health. Some libraries in this study had Jurkat cell RNA spiked in. The genes are TRBV6-6 and TRBJ2-5, with 13 bases lining up with TRBD2. The sequencing sample was made of naive CD8+ T cells from blood, with Jurkat cell RNA spiked in. Subset of the sample: FACS-sorted CD8+CD4-CCR7+CD45RA+ naive T cells. The CDR3 spells CASSLSGLAGVGLQGTQYF. In DNA, the CDR3 is TGTGCCAGCAGTCTCTCAGGACTAGCGGGAGTCGGGCTCCAAGGGACCCAGTACTTC.